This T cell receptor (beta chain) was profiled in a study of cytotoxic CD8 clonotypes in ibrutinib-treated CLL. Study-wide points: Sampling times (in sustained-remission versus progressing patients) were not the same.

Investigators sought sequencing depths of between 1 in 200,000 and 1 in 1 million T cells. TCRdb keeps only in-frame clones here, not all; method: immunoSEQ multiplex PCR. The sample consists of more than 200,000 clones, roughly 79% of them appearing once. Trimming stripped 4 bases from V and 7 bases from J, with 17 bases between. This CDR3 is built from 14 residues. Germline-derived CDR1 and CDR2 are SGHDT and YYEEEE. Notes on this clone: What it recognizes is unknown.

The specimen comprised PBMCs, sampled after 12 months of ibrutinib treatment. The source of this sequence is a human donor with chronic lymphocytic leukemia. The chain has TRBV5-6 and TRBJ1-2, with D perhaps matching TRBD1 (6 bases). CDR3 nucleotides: TGTGCCAGCAGCCCTCAGACAGGAAGAAGTGGCTACACCTTC. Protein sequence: CASSPQTGRSGYTF.